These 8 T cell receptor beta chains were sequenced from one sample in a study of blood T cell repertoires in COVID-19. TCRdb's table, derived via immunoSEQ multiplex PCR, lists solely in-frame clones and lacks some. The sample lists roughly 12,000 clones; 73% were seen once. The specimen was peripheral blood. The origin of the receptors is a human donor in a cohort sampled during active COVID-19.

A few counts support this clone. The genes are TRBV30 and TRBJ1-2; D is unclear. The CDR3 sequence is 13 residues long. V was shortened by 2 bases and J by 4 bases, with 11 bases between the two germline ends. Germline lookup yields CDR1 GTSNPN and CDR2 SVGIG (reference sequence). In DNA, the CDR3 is TGTGCCTGGAGTATATCAGGCCGCTATGGCTACACCTTC. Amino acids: CAWSISGRYGYTF.

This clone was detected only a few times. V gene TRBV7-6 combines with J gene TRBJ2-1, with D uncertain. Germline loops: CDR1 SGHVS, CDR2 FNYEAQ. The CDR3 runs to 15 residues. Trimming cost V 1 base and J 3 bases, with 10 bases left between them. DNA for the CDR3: TGTGCCAGCAGCTTAGGAGTGCCTAGCTACAATGAGCAGTTCTTC. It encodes CASSLGVPSYNEQFF.

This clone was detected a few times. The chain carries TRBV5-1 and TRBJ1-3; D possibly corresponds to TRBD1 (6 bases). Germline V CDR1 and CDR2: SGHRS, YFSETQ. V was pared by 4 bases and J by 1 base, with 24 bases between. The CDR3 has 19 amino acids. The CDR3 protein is CASSGPTGVYGKSGNTIYF. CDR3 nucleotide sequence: TGCGCCAGCAGCGGACCGACAGGAGTCTACGGCAAATCTGGAAACACCATATATTTT.

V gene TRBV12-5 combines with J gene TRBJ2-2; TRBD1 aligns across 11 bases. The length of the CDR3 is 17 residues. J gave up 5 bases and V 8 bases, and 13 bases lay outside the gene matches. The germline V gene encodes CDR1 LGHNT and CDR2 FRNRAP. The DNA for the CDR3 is TGTGCTAGTTCGCGGGCCGGACAGGGGGCGCGGACCGGGGAGCTGTTTTTT. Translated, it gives CASSRAGQGARTGELFF.

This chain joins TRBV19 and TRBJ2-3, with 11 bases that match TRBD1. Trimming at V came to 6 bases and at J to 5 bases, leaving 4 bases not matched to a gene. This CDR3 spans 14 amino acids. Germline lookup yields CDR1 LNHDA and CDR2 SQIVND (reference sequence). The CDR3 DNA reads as TGTGCCAGTAGAGGGACAGGGGGTAGAGATACGCAGTATTTT. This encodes CASRGTGGRDTQYF.

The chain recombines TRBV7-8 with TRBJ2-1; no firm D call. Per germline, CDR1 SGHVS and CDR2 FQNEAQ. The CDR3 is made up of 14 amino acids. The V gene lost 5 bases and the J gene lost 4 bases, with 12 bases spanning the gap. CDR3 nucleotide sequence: TGTGCCAGCAGCCAGAGTCCTTCTTACAATGAGCAGTTCTTC. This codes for CASSQSPSYNEQFF.

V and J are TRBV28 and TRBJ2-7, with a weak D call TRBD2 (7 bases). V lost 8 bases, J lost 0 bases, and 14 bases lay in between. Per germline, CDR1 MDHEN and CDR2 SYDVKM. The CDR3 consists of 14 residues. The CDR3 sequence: CASQRGGSSYEQYF. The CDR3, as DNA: TGTGCCAGCCAGAGGGGGGGTAGCTCCTACGAGCAGTACTTC. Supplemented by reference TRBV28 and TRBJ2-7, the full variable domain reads DVKVTQSSRYLVKRTGEKVFLECVQDMDHENMFWYRQDPGLGLRLIYFSYDVKMKEKGDIPEGYSVSREKKERFSLILESASTNQTSMYLCASQRGGSSYEQYFGPGTRLTVT.

The CDR3 is CASSEQGYEQYF. Written as DNA, the CDR3 is TGTGCCAGCAGCGAACAGGGTTACGAGCAGTACTTC. The rearrangement links TRBV7-6 to TRBJ2-7; TRBD1 is a possible D gene (6 bases). Per the germline V gene, CDR1 is SGHVS and CDR2 is FNYEAQ. The CDR3 has 12 amino acids. The V and J ends lost 5 bases and 4 bases respectively, with 9 bases between them.